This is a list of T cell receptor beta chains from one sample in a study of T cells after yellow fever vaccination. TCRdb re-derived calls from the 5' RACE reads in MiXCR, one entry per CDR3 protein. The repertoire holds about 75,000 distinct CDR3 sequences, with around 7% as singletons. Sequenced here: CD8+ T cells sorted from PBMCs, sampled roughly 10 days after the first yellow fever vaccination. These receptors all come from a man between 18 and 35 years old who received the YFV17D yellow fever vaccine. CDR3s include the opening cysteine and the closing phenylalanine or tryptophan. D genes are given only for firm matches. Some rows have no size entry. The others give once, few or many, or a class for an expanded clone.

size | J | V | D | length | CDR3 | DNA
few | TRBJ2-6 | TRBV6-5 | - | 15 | CASSILSSGANVLTF | TGTGCCAGCAGTATACTCTCTTCGGGGGCCAACGTCCTGACTTTC
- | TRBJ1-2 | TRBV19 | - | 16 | CASSMGSRAVNYGYTF | TGTGCCAGTAGTATGGGGAGTCGCGCAGTAAACTATGGCTACACCTTC
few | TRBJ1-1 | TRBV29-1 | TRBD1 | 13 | CSLSGTADTEAFF | TGCAGCCTCTCCGGGACAGCCGACACTGAAGCTTTCTTT
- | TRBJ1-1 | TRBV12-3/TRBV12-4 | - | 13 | CASSSGDNTEAFF | TGTGCCAGCAGTTCCGGGGACAACACTGAAGCTTTCTTT
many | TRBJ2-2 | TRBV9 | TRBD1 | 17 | CASSIKTGTGNTGELFF | TGTGCCAGCAGCATAAAAACCGGGACAGGGAACACCGGGGAGCTGTTTTTT
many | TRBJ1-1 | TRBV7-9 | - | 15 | CASSSRRGAYTEAFF | TGTGCCAGCAGCTCGAGGCGGGGGGCGTACACTGAAGCTTTCTTT
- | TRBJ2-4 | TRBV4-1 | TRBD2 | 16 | CASSQAGGASKNIQYF | TGCGCCAGCAGCCAAGCGGGAGGGGCCTCCAAAAACATTCAGTACTTC
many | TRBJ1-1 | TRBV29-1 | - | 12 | CSVERGDTEAFF | TGCAGCGTTGAACGTGGGGACACTGAAGCTTTCTTT
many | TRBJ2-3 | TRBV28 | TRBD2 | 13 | CASTGLDTDTQYF | TGTGCCAGCACGGGACTAGACACAGATACGCAGTATTTT
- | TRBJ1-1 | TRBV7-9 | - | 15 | CASSSGSAMNTEAFF | TGTGCCAGCAGCTCAGGGTCGGCCATGAACACTGAAGCTTTCTTT
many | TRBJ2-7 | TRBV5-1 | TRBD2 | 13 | CASGSGGEYEQYF | TGCGCCAGCGGGAGCGGGGGAGAGTACGAGCAGTACTTC
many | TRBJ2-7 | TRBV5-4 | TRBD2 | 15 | CASSLGVAGSYEQYF | TGTGCCAGCAGCTTGGGGGTAGCGGGGAGCTACGAGCAGTACTTC
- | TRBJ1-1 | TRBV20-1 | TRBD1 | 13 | CSARRQGDTEAFF | TGCAGTGCTAGGCGACAGGGGGACACTGAAGCTTTCTTT
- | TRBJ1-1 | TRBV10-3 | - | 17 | CAISESTDGTMNTEAFF | TGTGCCATCAGTGAGTCGACGGACGGAACCATGAACACTGAAGCTTTCTTT
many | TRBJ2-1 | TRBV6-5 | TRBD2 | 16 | CATALAGGPSYNEQFF | TGTGCCACCGCGCTAGCGGGGGGGCCTTCCTACAATGAGCAGTTCTTC
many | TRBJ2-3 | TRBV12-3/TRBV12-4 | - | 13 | CASTLRVMDTQYF | TGTGCCAGCACCCTGAGGGTTATGGATACGCAGTATTTT
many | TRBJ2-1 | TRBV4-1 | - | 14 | CASSQEWGFNEQFF | TGCGCCAGCAGCCAAGAATGGGGGTTCAATGAGCAGTTCTTC
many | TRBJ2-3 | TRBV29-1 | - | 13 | CSVSTGMSDTQYF | TGCAGCGTTTCTACAGGGATGTCAGATACGCAGTATTTT
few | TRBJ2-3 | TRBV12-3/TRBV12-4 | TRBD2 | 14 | CASSGGGGTDTQYF | TGTGCCAGCAGTGGGGGGGGGGGCACAGATACGCAGTATTTT
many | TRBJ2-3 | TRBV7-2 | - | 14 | CASSLAGTTDTQYF | TGTGCCAGCAGCTTAGCGGGGACCACAGATACGCAGTATTTT
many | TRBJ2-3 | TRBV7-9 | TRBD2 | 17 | CASSFTRLAGSTDTQYF | TGTGCCAGCAGCTTCACCCGACTAGCGGGAAGCACAGATACGCAGTATTTT
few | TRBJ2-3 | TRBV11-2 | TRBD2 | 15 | CASSISAGGQDTQYF | TGTGCCAGCAGCATAAGTGCGGGGGGTCAGGATACGCAGTATTTT
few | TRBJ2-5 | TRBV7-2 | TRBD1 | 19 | CASSLAVRTGLRQEETQYF | TGTGCCAGCAGCTTAGCTGTCAGGACAGGGCTTCGCCAGGAAGAGACCCAGTACTTC
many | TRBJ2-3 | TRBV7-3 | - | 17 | CASSYQVSWGKADTQYF | TGTGCCAGCAGCTACCAGGTGTCGTGGGGCAAGGCAGATACGCAGTATTTT
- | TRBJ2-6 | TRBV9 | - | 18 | CASSISRVSYSGANVLTF | TGTGCCAGCAGCATCTCGAGGGTCTCATACTCTGGGGCCAACGTCCTGACTTTC
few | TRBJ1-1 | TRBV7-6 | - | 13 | CASSPPGDTEAFF | TGTGCCAGCAGCCCTCCGGGGGACACTGAAGCTTTCTTT
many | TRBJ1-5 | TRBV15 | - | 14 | CATSIDTSAQPQHF | TGTGCCACCAGCATAGACACGAGTGCTCAGCCCCAGCATTTT
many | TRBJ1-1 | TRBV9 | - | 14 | CASSVVGGGTEAFF | TGTGCCAGCAGCGTAGTCGGGGGAGGCACTGAAGCTTTCTTT
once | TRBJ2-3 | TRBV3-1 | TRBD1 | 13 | CASRDRGRDTQYF | TGTGCCAGCAGAGACAGGGGGCGAGATACGCAGTATTTT
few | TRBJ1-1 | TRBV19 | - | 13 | CASLSTGRAEAFF | TGTGCCAGTCTCTCCACGGGACGCGCTGAAGCTTTCTTT
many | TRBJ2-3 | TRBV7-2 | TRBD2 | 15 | CASSKSGGALDTQYF | TGTGCCAGCAGCAAGAGCGGGGGGGCCTTGGATACGCAGTATTTT
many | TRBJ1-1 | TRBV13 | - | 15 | CASSEGRGENTEAFF | TGTGCCAGCAGCGAAGGGAGGGGGGAGAACACTGAAGCTTTCTTT
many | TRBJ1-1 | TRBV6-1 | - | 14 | CASSPEGDGAGAFF | TGTGCCAGCAGCCCCGAGGGGGATGGGGCTGGAGCTTTCTTT
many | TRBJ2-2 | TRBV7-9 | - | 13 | CASSLAGAGELFF | TGTGCCAGCAGCTTAGCCGGGGCCGGGGAGCTGTTTTTT
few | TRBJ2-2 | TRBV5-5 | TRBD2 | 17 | CASSTLAGATYTGELFF | TGTGCCAGCAGCACACTAGCGGGGGCCACATACACCGGGGAGCTGTTTTTT
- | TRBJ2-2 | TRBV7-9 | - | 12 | CASSLATGELFF | TGTGCCAGCAGCTTAGCGACCGGGGAGCTGTTTTTT
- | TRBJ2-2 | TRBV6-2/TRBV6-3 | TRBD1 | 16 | CASSYDRDENTGELFF | TGTGCCAGCAGTTATGACAGGGACGAGAACACCGGGGAGCTGTTTTTT
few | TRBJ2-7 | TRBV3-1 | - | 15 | CASSQAGPASYEQYF | TGTGCCAGCAGCCAAGCCGGGCCAGCCTCCTACGAGCAGTACTTC
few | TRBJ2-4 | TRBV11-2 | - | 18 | CASSLVGGAGGTKNIQYF | TGTGCCAGCAGCTTAGTCGGTGGGGCAGGGGGGACCAAAAACATTCAGTACTTC
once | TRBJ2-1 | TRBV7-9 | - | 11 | CSSSIGDEQFF | TGTTCCAGCAGCATTGGTGATGAGCAGTTCTTC
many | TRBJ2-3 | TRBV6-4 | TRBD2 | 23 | CASSLSFRASGGLTHASTDTQYF | TGTGCCAGCAGTCTCTCGTTCCGGGCTAGCGGGGGGCTTACCCACGCTAGCACAGATACGCAGTATTTT
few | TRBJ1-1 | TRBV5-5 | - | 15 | CASSLGGTPIREAFF | TGTGCCAGCAGCTTGGGGGGGACACCAATTAGAGAAGCTTTCTTT
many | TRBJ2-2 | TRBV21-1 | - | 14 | CASSSPLRTGELFF | TGTGCCAGCAGCAGCCCCTTGAGGACCGGGGAGCTGTTTTTT
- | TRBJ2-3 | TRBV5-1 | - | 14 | CASSTRRNTDTQYF | TGCGCCAGCAGCACACGGAGGAACACAGATACGCAGTATTTT
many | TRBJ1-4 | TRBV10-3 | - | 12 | CAISEGNEKLFF | TGTGCCATCAGTGAGGGAAATGAAAAACTGTTTTTT
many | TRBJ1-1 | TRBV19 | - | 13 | CASSRQAWSGAFF | TGTGCCAGTAGCCGACAAGCTTGGTCGGGGGCTTTCTTT
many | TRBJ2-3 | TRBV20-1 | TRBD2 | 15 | CSATFSGGIGDTQYF | TGCAGTGCCACTTTCAGCGGGGGAATCGGAGATACGCAGTATTTT
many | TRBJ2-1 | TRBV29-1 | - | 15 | CSVEDPRTETNEQFF | TGCAGCGTTGAAGACCCAAGGACCGAGACCAATGAGCAGTTCTTC
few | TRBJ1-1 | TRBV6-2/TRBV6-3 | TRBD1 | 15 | CASSQGQGMNTEAFF | TGTGCCAGCAGTCAGGGACAGGGGATGAACACTGAAGCTTTCTTT